This TCR beta chain stems from a study of T cell responses to AZD1222 COVID-19 vaccine. Using immunoSEQ multiplex PCR, the repertoire was profiled, and TCRdb retains in-frame clones only, with some absent. Of around 120,000 clones listed, 87% are singletons. The study, taken as a whole, reports: Repertoire collection took place solely once the T cell response had peaked. A mostly white British donor set with more females was recruited, and clonal diversity was possibly underestimated. Increased Spike-specific TCR breadth and depth were observed after two AZD1222 doses.

Trimming stripped 4 bases from V and 7 bases from J, with 17 bases between. Germline CDR1 and CDR2: SGHNT and YYREEE (reference sequence). CDR3 length equals 15 residues. Note on this clone: Antigen specificity is unknown.

The chain links TRBV5-4 to TRBJ1-4; D perhaps matches TRBD1 (5 bases). The receptor's source is an adult who received the AZD1222 COVID-19 vaccine. Source: peripheral blood, taken 28 days after the second AZD1222 dose. CDR3 sequence (DNA): TGTGCCAGCAGCGGCCACGGGGCGGGGAGTGAAAAACTGTTTTTT. Amino acids: CASSGHGAGSEKLFF.